The clone carrying this T cell receptor (beta chain) was found a few times. Antigen specificity is unknown. This record comes from a study of cytomegalovirus exposure and HLA in healthy donors. The PCR ran on 60 Vbeta and 13 Jbeta primers. Repertoires were generated with immunoSEQ multiplex PCR, while TCRdb's copy carries only in-frame clones and drops some. Of 110,000 or so clones listed, around 80% were seen once; the top ten hold more than 8%. V was cut by 0 bases and J by 1 base, with 10 bases left in between. Germline V gives CDR1 LGHNA, CDR2 YSLEER. The CDR3 sequence is 15 residues long. Study results and limitations: TCR beta sequences reportedly predicted most subjects' HLA-A and HLA-B alleles accurately.

V is TRBV4-3 and J is TRBJ2-7; D unresolved. Input material: PBMCs. This clonotype originated in a middle-aged man in good health and CMV-seropositive. CDR3 amino acids: CASSQDSGQSYEQYF. In nucleotides, the CDR3 is TGCGCCAGCAGCCAAGACTCAGGCCAGTCCTACGAGCAGTACTTC.